Each of the 9 T cell receptor beta chains below was sequenced from the same sample in a study of shared clonotypes between healthy human individuals. Data came from immunoSEQ multiplex PCR; TCRdb stores just in-frame clones and leaves some out. The data show roughly 1 million clones, about 75% seen once. The sequenced material came from memory CD4+ T cells sorted from blood. Described subset: CD45RA-negative fraction. The source is a young man in good health.

V is TRBV2 and J is TRBJ2-1; D ambiguous. The CDR3 totals 14 residues. Between the trimmed V and J ends, which lost 2 bases and 8 bases, there was a span of 13 bases. CDR1 is SNHLY, CDR2 FYNNEI, per germline. CDR3 DNA: TGTGCCAGCAGTGAACTAAGGGCTGGGGATGAGCAGTTCTTC. It codes for CASSELRAGDEQFF.

CDR3 nucleotides: TGTGCCAGCAGTCCTCCCGATAGTCAGCAGTTCTTC. The encoded protein is CASSPPDSQQFF. The V and J genes are TRBV28 and TRBJ2-1, with D unresolved. This CDR3 has 12 residues. Trimming left V 5 bases short and J 11 bases short, with 13 bases between. The germline V gene has CDR1 MDHEN and CDR2 SYDVKM.

Worth noting for this clone: A far larger clone is just one base off, so this is likely a read error. Other nucleotide sequences in the sample specify the same CDR3. The chain uses TRBV18 and TRBJ2-2; D is possibly TRBD1 (6 bases). Germline lookup yields CDR1 KGHSH and CDR2 LQKENI. This CDR3 region has 14 residues. Trimming stripped 5 bases from V and 1 base from J, with 8 bases between. CDR3 loop: CASSSGQNTGELFF. The CDR3 DNA reads TGTGCCAGCTCATCGGGACAGAACACCGGGGAGCTGTTTTTT. The whole variable domain, filled in from reference TRBV18 and TRBJ2-2, reads NAGVMQNPRHLVRRRGQEARLRCSPMKGHSHVYWYRQLPEEGLKFMVYLQKENIIDESGMPKERFSAEFPKEGPSILRIQQVVRGDSAAYFCASSSGQNTGELFFGEGSRLTVL.

The chain recombines TRBV6-5 with TRBJ2-3, with 10 bases matching TRBD2. The CDR3 runs 15 residues. With 2 bases clipped from V and 4 bases from J, the junction kept 3 bases outside the gene matches. CDR1 and CDR2 (germline): MNHEY, SVGAGI. The CDR3 loop reads CASSYTSGTPDTQYF. CDR3 nucleotide sequence: TGTGCCAGCAGTTACACTAGCGGGACCCCAGATACGCAGTATTTT.

The chain uses TRBV5-1 and TRBJ2-5; 9 bases map to TRBD1. Trimming removed 9 bases from V and 3 bases from J; junction bases left unmatched: 3. Germline V gene sequence: CDR1 SGHRS, CDR2 YFSETQ. The CDR3 runs to 12 residues. CDR3 loop: CATRDREETQYF. The CDR3 region has the DNA TGCGCCACCAGGGACAGGGAAGAGACCCAGTACTTC.

A few counts support this clone. This chain links TRBV18 with TRBJ1-6, with TRBD1 matching 8 bases. The germline V gene has CDR1 KGHSH and CDR2 LQKENI. V lost 2 bases to trimming and J lost 7 bases; unmatched junction nucleotides: 7. This CDR3 spans 16 amino acids. The CDR3 DNA reads as TGTGCCAGCTCACCAATAGAACAGGGGGGAAATTCACCCCTCCACTTT. Protein product: CASSPIEQGGNSPLHF.

This chain uses TRBV19 with TRBJ1-1; D unclear. The ends were cut back, 8 bases at V and 1 base at J, with 20 bases in the middle. The CDR3 totals 16 residues. In germline, CDR1 is LNHDA, CDR2 SQIVND (reference sequence). The CDR3 is CASSPRGIESNTEAFF. The DNA for the CDR3 is TGTGCCAGTTCCCCTCGGGGAATCGAGTCGAACACTGAAGCTTTCTTT.

The chain employs TRBV4-1 and TRBJ1-5; D not resolved. This CDR3 has 13 amino acids. Per the germline V gene, CDR1 is MGHRA and CDR2 is YSYEKL. Trimming cost V 1 base and J 7 bases, with 8 bases left between them. The CDR3 DNA reads TGCGCCAGCAGCCAAGGGGTTTTGCAGCCCCAGCATTTT. Translating it yields CASSQGVLQPQHF.

J is TRBJ1-4 and V is TRBV27; TRBD1 matches 7 bases. CDR1 is MNHEY and CDR2 is SMNVEV in the germline V gene (reference sequence). This CDR3 has 17 residues. The ends lost 5 bases at V and 0 bases at J; junction bases unmatched: 9. The CDR3 loop is CASSIQGRSATNEKLFF. The CDR3 DNA sequence: TGTGCCAGCAGTATACAGGGGCGCTCTGCAACTAATGAAAAACTGTTTTTT.